This T cell receptor (beta chain) emerged from a study of cytomegalovirus exposure and HLA in healthy donors. The germline V gene has CDR1 SNHLY and CDR2 FYNNEI. CDR3 length: 15 residues. V lost 2 bases to trimming and J lost 4 bases; unmatched junction nucleotides: 7. Each donor was nominally healthy when sampled (though unrecorded immune exposures were likely). PCR was performed using 60 Vbeta and 13 Jbeta primers. Using immunoSEQ multiplex PCR, the repertoire was profiled, and TCRdb retains in-frame clones only, with some absent. The data hold around 200,000 clones, with around 84% observed a single time. Points from the study as a whole: Reportedly, a later analysis found an Asian-associated ancestry cluster had fewer N-insertions than the approximately 670-donor mean. Associated with HLA alleles at 0.05 false discovery rate in a later analysis were around 15,000 TCR beta sequences.

In this sample, this clone turned up once. Its antigen is undetermined. This clonotype was sampled from a girl aged 2 to 10 in good health and CMV-seropositive. The source material was PBMCs. V and J are TRBV2 and TRBJ2-5, with TRBD1 matching 7 bases. The CDR3 here is CASSEMRAGGETQYF. For the CDR3, the DNA is TGTGCCAGCAGTGAAATGAGGGCAGGGGGAGAGACCCAGTACTTC.